The 32 T cell receptor beta chains below all came from one sample that was sequenced in a study of human CD4 T cells and Enterobacteriaceae. Only in-frame clones appear in the TCRdb table, and some are missing; sequencing was by immunoSEQ multiplex PCR. The top ten clones hold roughly 0.88% of a sample with about 25,000 clones, about four fifths of them seen once. Memory CD4+ T cells were sorted as all CD4+ cells except CD45RA+CCR7+CD95- naive cells, over 98% pure. The sequenced material came from memory CD4+ T cells from blood. These receptor sequences come from a human donor in good health.

This sequence joins TRBV7-9 and TRBJ1-1, with 9 bases fitting TRBD1. Germline-derived CDR1 and CDR2 are SEHNR and FQNEAQ (reference sequence). The CDR3 extends over 13 amino acids. The ends lost 4 bases at V and 10 bases at J; junction bases unmatched: 7. DNA for the CDR3: TGTGCCAGCAGCTCCGGGACAGGGACGCGAGCTTTCTTT. Residues: CASSSGTGTRAFF.

CDR3 protein: CASSNTDTQYF. DNA for the CDR3: TGTGCCAGTAGTAACACAGATACGCAGTATTTT. The rearrangement joins TRBV19 to TRBJ2-3; D uncertain. V lost 4 bases and J lost 2, with 1 base in between. CDR3 length equals 11 residues. Germline lookup yields CDR1 LNHDA and CDR2 SQIVND (reference sequence).

The chain links TRBV5-8 to TRBJ2-5; TRBD2 aligns across 12 bases. Germline V lookup: CDR1 SGHTS, CDR2 YDEGEE. The CDR3 is 15 residues long. Losses at the gene ends were 2 bases for V and 6 bases for J; bases not matched to a gene: 5. CDR3 sequence (DNA): TGTGCCAGCAGCTTACGACTAGCGGGGGACAAGACCCAGTACTTC. It translates to CASSLRLAGDKTQYF. The complete variable domain, with remaining parts taken from reference TRBV5-8 and TRBJ2-5, reads EAGVTQSPTHLIKTRGQQATLRCSPISGHTSVYWYQQALGLGLQFLLWYDEGEERNRGNFPPRFSGRQFPNYSSELNVNALELEDSALYLCASSLRLAGDKTQYFGPGTRLLVL.

V is TRBV14 and J is TRBJ1-2, with no clear D. This CDR3 spans 14 amino acids. CDR1 is SGHDN and CDR2 is FVKESK in the germline V gene. Trimming shortened V by 0 bases and J by 2 bases, and 7 bases separated the two germline ends. In DNA form, the CDR3 reads TGTGCCAGCAGCCAAGAATGGGTGAACTATGGCTACACCTTC. Translating it yields CASSQEWVNYGYTF.

This sequence joins TRBV7-8 and TRBJ1-5; a weak D match, TRBD1 (5 bases). The CDR3 contains 14 residues. Trimming left V 3 bases short and J 6 bases short, with 12 bases between. CDR1 and CDR2 from the germline V gene are SGHVS and FQNEAQ. The CDR3 loop reads CASSFPGVGQPQHF. CDR3 DNA: TGTGCCAGCAGCTTCCCGGGGGTGGGTCAGCCCCAGCATTTT.

V usage is TRBV5-8 and J usage is TRBJ1-5; D is possibly TRBD1 (5 bases). Germline CDR1 is SGHTS and CDR2 is YDEGEE. This CDR3 region has 15 residues. V shed 4 bases and J shed 4 bases, with 15 bases lying between them. CDR3 sequence: CASSPGRRGNQPQHF. DNA for the CDR3: TGTGCCAGCAGCCCGGGACGGAGGGGAAATCAGCCCCAGCATTTT. The variable domain in full, with the rest retrieved from reference TRBV5-8 and TRBJ1-5, is EAGVTQSPTHLIKTRGQQATLRCSPISGHTSVYWYQQALGLGLQFLLWYDEGEERNRGNFPPRFSGRQFPNYSSELNVNALELEDSALYLCASSPGRRGNQPQHFGDGTRLSIL.

This clone was detected only a few times. The rearrangement uses TRBV4-1 and TRBJ2-2; TRBD2 agrees at 9 bases. The CDR3 loop spans 17 amino acids. Germline V CDR1 and CDR2: MGHRA, YSYEKL. V lost 1 base, J lost 4 bases, and 7 bases stayed unmatched. CDR3 region: CASSQGGGASGTGELFF. CDR3 bases: TGCGCCAGCAGCCAAGGCGGGGGGGCCTCGGGCACCGGGGAGCTGTTTTTT.

The gene calls are TRBV11-2 and TRBJ2-7, with 8 bases lining up with TRBD2. CDR1 is SGHAT, CDR2 FQNNGV, per germline. Trimming took 5 bases from V and 3 from J; bases not matched to a gene: 15. The length of the CDR3 is 17 residues. CDR3 in amino acids: CASSPNTGGRRNYEQYF. In nucleotides, the CDR3 is TGTGCCAGCAGCCCCAATACGGGCGGGAGGAGGAACTACGAGCAGTACTTC.

The chain links TRBV5-8 to TRBJ2-1; maybe TRBD2 (6 bases). CDR3 length: 15 residues. CDR1 is SGHTS, CDR2 YDEGEE, per germline. Trimming pared 1 base from V and 5 bases from J, leaving 13 bases between. The CDR3 sequence: CASSLWRDPNNEQFF. In DNA form, the CDR3 reads TGTGCCAGCAGCTTGTGGCGGGACCCCAACAATGAGCAGTTCTTC.

The chain has TRBV7-6 and TRBJ2-1; D is undetermined. Per germline, CDR1 SGHVS and CDR2 FNYEAQ. With 1 base removed from V and 0 bases from J, the gap between germline ends came to 16 bases. CDR3 length equals 18 residues. The CDR3: CASSLELRRLSSYNEQFF. CDR3 DNA: TGTGCCAGCAGCTTAGAATTACGGCGGTTAAGCTCCTACAATGAGCAGTTCTTC.

V is TRBV9 and J is TRBJ2-7; perhaps D is TRBD1 or TRBD2 (5 bases each). Germline V gene lookup returns CDR1 SGDLS and CDR2 YYNGEE. The CDR3 is 15 residues long. V shed 0 bases and J shed 1 base, with 11 bases lying between them. The CDR3, as DNA: TGTGCCAGCAGCGTAGGGCCAGGGAGTTCCTACGAGCAGTACTTC. Translation gives CASSVGPGSSYEQYF.

The chain is built from TRBV28 and TRBJ2-7; TRBD1 matches at 11 bases. This CDR3 contains 14 residues. The ends lost 5 bases at V and 6 bases at J; junction bases unmatched: 6. The V gene's germline CDR1 is MDHEN and CDR2 SYDVKM. The CDR3 DNA reads as TGTGCCAGCAGTCTCGGACAGGGGGCTGCCGAGCAGTACTTC. Protein product: CASSLGQGAAEQYF.

This clone occurred a few times. The chain links TRBV5-1 to TRBJ2-3; 9 bases align to TRBD2. Losses at the gene ends were 4 bases for V and 4 bases for J; bases not matched to a gene: 13. CDR3 length: 17 amino acids. The germline V gene encodes CDR1 SGHRS and CDR2 YFSETQ. CDR3 nucleotide sequence: TGCGCCAGCAGCCCTGGGAGGGGACTAGCATCTGCAGATACGCAGTATTTT. Its translation is CASSPGRGLASADTQYF.

The chain joins TRBV11-2 to TRBJ1-6; the D is unclear. With 0 bases removed from V and 12 bases from J, the gap between germline ends came to 15 bases. Germline V gene lookup returns CDR1 SGHAT and CDR2 FQNNGV. This CDR3 region has 15 residues. The CDR3 loop is CASSLDRAGVGPLHF. The CDR3 DNA is TGTGCCAGCAGCTTAGACCGGGCGGGAGTGGGACCCCTCCACTTT.

The V call is TRBV30, the J call TRBJ2-7, with 12 bases identical to TRBD2. Trimming removed 0 bases from V and 1 base from J; junction bases left unmatched: 4. The CDR3 is 16 residues long. Per germline, CDR1 GTSNPN and CDR2 SVGIG (reference sequence). The CDR3 nucleotides read TGTGCCTGGAGTGTTCGGGGGACTAGCGGGTCCTACGAGCAGTACTTC. Translation gives CAWSVRGTSGSYEQYF.

The chain couples TRBV6-5 to TRBJ2-2; D gene ambiguous. This CDR3 is 12 amino acids long. CDR1 MNHEY and CDR2 SVGAGI come from the germline V gene. Trimming stripped 6 bases from V and 8 bases from J, with 10 bases between. The CDR3 coding sequence is TGTGCCAGCAGCCGGGTGGTTGGGGAGCTGTTTTTT. The encoded protein is CASSRVVGELFF.

Worth noting for this clone: A read error may account for a junction end that differs from germline. The chain links TRBV11-2 to TRBJ1-2, with D perhaps TRBD1 (6 bases). The CDR3 is 13 residues long. CDR1 is SGHAT and CDR2 is FQNNGV in the germline V gene. CDR3 loop: CASSLGGNYGYTF. CDR3 DNA: TGTGCCAGCAGTTTAGGGGGGAACTATGGCTACACCTTC.

V is TRBV9 and J is TRBJ2-2; D tentatively fits TRBD1 or TRBD2 (5 bases each). This CDR3 comprises 13 residues. V dropped 0 bases and J dropped 6 bases, with 6 bases sitting between them. Germline-derived CDR1 and CDR2 are SGDLS and YYNGEE. CDR3 sequence (DNA): TGTGCCAGCAGCGTAGGAGGGGCCGGGGAGCTGTTTTTT. Residues: CASSVGGAGELFF.

The chain is built from TRBV2 and TRBJ1-2, with D hard to call. Germline CDR1 SNHLY, CDR2 FYNNEI. The CDR3 consists of 12 residues. The V end lost 4 bases, the J end lost 2 bases, and 5 bases lay between the germline ends. The CDR3 here is CASSAQNYGYTF. CDR3 bases: TGTGCCAGCAGTGCTCAGAACTATGGCTACACCTTC.

The chain employs TRBV28 and TRBJ2-4; D is unclear. From germline, CDR1 is MDHEN and CDR2 SYDVKM. This CDR3 spans 14 amino acids. Trimming took 7 bases from V and 6 from J, leaving 16 bases between them. This CDR3 reads CASNSQAKRNIQYF. The DNA of the CDR3 is TGTGCCAGCAATAGCCAGGCTAAGAGAAACATTCAGTACTTC.

The rearrangement joins TRBV10-3 to TRBJ1-4; D gene unclear. Between the trimmed V and J ends, which lost 0 bases and 7 bases, there was a span of 12 bases. CDR1 and CDR2 from the germline V gene are ENHRY and SYGVKD. This CDR3 spans 15 amino acids. CDR3 nucleotides: TGTGCCATCAGTGAGTCGATAGGGCGCAGTGAAAAACTGTTTTTT. The encoded protein is CAISESIGRSEKLFF.

The chain links TRBV30 to TRBJ2-5; D uncertain. The CDR3 loop spans 11 amino acids. Germline-derived CDR1 and CDR2 are GTSNPN and SVGIG (reference sequence). The DNA for the CDR3 is TGTGCTCTTGGCCGTGGAGAGACCCAGTACTTC. Amino acid sequence: CALGRGETQYF.

The chain uses TRBV28 and TRBJ1-2, with TRBD1 as a possible D gene (6 bases). This CDR3 contains 11 residues. V lost 5 bases and J 7 bases, leaving 8 bases between the germline ends. Germline CDR1 and CDR2: MDHEN and SYDVKM. The CDR3 reads CASSNRVGYTF. For the CDR3, the DNA is TGTGCCAGCAGTAACAGGGTTGGCTACACCTTC.

The DNA for the CDR3 is TGTGCCCGGGATGGCTACACCTTC. Protein product: CARDGYTF. V usage is TRBV30 and J usage is TRBJ1-2, with D unclear. The CDR3 is 8 amino acids. V was clipped by 8 bases and J by 6 bases, with 4 bases between them. Germline V lookup: CDR1 GTSNPN, CDR2 SVGIG (reference sequence).

This sequence joins TRBV19 and TRBJ2-2, with 7 nucleotides matching TRBD1. Germline V gives CDR1 LNHDA, CDR2 SQIVND (reference sequence). CDR3 length equals 14 residues. Trimming at V came to 6 bases and at J to 1 base, leaving 2 bases not matched to a gene. The CDR3 loop is CASRRDRNTGELFF. CDR3 DNA: TGTGCCAGTAGGAGGGACAGGAACACCGGGGAGCTGTTTTTT.

The chain carries TRBV27 and TRBJ2-3, with TRBD1 matching over 7 bases. Germline CDR1 and CDR2: MNHEY and SMNVEV (reference sequence). V lost 3 bases to trimming and J lost 1 base; unmatched junction nucleotides: 4. This CDR3 comprises 15 residues. The DNA of the CDR3 is TGTGCCAGCAGTTTGTTTGGGACAGGCACAGATACGCAGTATTTT. Protein sequence: CASSLFGTGTDTQYF.

The chain has TRBV4-1 and TRBJ2-4; 7 nucleotides line up with TRBD2. The junction had 10 bases not matched to a gene; V was cut back by 5 bases and J by 9 bases. This CDR3 contains 14 residues. Per the germline V gene, CDR1 is MGHRA and CDR2 is YSYEKL. This chain's CDR3 is CASSVLAGGGIQYF. The CDR3 region has the DNA TGCGCCAGCAGCGTGCTAGCTGGGGGGGGCATTCAGTACTTC.

This clone has just a few counts. This chain joins TRBV6-1 and TRBJ2-5; TRBD2 agrees at 10 bases. V was clipped by 2 bases and J by 5 bases; unmatched bases: 8. The CDR3 is 16 residues long. CDR1 and CDR2 (germline): MNHNS, SASEGT. The CDR3 DNA reads TGTGCCAGCAGTGAATCAAGCGGGGGGGCCTGGGAGACCCAGTACTTC. This translates into CASSESSGGAWETQYF.

The gene calls are TRBV6-7 and TRBJ1-5, with D possibly TRBD1 on 6 matching bases. TRBV6-7 is placed among ORFs of uncertain function. There are 15 residues in the CDR3. Trimming removed 6 bases from V and 3 bases from J, with 15 bases in between. CDR3 loop: CASSHRWGPNQPQHF. CDR3 bases: TGTGCCAGCAGCCACAGGTGGGGGCCCAATCAGCCCCAGCATTTT.

The chain carries TRBV9 and TRBJ2-4, with D possibly matching TRBD2 (5 bases). The V end was cut by 0 bases, the J end by 5 bases, with 12 bases between. Per germline, CDR1 SGDLS and CDR2 YYNGEE. The CDR3 spans 15 residues. The CDR3 region has the DNA TGTGCCAGCAGCGTAGAACCTAGCCTGGAAAACATTCAGTACTTC. Its translation is CASSVEPSLENIQYF.

The chain joins TRBV19 to TRBJ2-5; D unclear. Germline assignment: CDR1 LNHDA and CDR2 SQIVND (reference sequence). CDR3 length: 11 residues. Deletions cut 1 base from V and 7 bases from J, with 4 bases between. In nucleotides, the CDR3 is TGTGCCAGTAGTATAGGTGCGACCCAGTACTTC. Translating it yields CASSIGATQYF.

This clone has more than one count but fewer than ten. The chain recombines TRBV30 with TRBJ2-5; 14 bases fit TRBD2. This CDR3 region has 16 residues. The ends lost 0 bases at V and 2 bases at J; junction bases unmatched: 2. Germline-derived CDR1 and CDR2 are GTSNPN and SVGIG (reference sequence). The CDR3 coding sequence is TGTGCCTGGAGTGTAGGGACTAGCGGGGGACAAGAGACCCAGTACTTC. This gives the protein CAWSVGTSGGQETQYF.